This T cell receptor (beta chain) was sequenced during a study of cytomegalovirus exposure and HLA in healthy donors. Study-wide findings and caveats: Both high specificity and high sensitivity reportedly marked the classifier's diagnosis of cytomegalovirus status. The study flagged some 170 TCR beta chains as cytomegalovirus-associated.

The repertoire was sequenced with immunoSEQ multiplex PCR; TCRdb's copy has only in-frame clones and lacks some. This sample has under 150,000 clones, with around 90% found just once. The germline CDR1 and CDR2 sequences are MGHDK and SYGVNS. V lost 2 bases to trimming and J lost 2 bases, with 12 bases between them. The CDR3 has 15 amino acids. The roughly 120-subject validation cohort, separate from the 666-subject first cohort, included the donors. Of note for this clone: Its antigen remains unknown.

V usage is TRBV25-1 and J usage is TRBJ2-5; perhaps TRBD2 as D (6 bases). The source is a young man in good health and CMV-seropositive. Specimen: PBMCs. This CDR3 is CASSEAGLPQETQYF. CDR3 in DNA: TGTGCCAGCAGTGAAGCGGGGCTCCCTCAAGAGACCCAGTACTTC.